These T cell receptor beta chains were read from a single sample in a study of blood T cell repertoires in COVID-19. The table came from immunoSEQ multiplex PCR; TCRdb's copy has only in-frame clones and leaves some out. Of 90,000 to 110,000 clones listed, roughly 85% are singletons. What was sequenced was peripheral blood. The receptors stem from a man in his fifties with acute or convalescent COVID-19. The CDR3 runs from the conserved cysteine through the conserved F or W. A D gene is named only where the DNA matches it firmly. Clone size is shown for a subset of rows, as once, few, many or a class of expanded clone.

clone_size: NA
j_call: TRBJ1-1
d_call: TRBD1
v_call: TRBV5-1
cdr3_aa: CASRQGQGEPNTEAFF
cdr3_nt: TGCGCCAGCAGACAAGGACAGGGCGAGCCGAACACTGAAGCTTTCTTT

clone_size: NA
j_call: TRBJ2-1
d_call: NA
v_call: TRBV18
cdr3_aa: CASSTGFGEQFF
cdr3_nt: TGTGCCAGCTCAACAGGGTTCGGGGAGCAGTTCTTC

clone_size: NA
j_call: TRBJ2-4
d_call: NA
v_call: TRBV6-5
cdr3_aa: CASSSHDSTDIQYF
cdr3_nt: TGTGCCAGCAGTTCCCACGACAGTACGGACATTCAGTACTTC

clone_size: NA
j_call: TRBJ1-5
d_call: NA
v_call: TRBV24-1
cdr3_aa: CATSDSTWSNQPQHF
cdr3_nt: TGTGCCACCAGTGATTCGACATGGAGCAATCAGCCCCAGCATTTT

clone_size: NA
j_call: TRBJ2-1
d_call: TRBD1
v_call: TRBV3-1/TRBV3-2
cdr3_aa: CASSQEAGQGTNEQFF
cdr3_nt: TGTGCCAGCAGCCAAGAAGCAGGACAGGGTACCAATGAGCAGTTCTTC

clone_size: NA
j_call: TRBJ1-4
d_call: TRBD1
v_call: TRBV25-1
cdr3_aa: CASSDDRGWEKLFF
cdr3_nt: TGTGCCAGCAGTGACGACAGGGGGTGGGAAAAACTGTTTTTT

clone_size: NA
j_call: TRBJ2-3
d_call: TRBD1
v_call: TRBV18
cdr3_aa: CASSPRGGTGVPDTQYF
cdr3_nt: TGTGCCAGCTCACCAAGGGGCGGGACAGGGGTCCCAGATACGCAGTATTTT

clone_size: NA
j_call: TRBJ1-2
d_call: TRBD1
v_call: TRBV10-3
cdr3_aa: CAISDGTASVGYTF
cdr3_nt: TGTGCCATCAGTGACGGGACAGCCTCGGTGGGCTACACCTTC

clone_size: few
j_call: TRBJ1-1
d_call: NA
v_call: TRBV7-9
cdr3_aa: CASSLGQNTEAFF
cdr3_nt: TGTGCCAGCAGCTTAGGACAGAACACTGAAGCTTTCTTT

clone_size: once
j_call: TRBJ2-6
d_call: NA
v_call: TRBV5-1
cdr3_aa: CASSIGLGAGANVLTF
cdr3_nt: TGCGCCAGCAGCATCGGGTTGGGAGCTGGGGCCAACGTCCTGACTTTC

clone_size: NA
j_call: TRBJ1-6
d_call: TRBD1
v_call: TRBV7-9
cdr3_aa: CASSAVGTGASPLHF
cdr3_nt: TGTGCCAGCAGCGCTGTTGGGACAGGGGCTTCACCCCTCCACTTT

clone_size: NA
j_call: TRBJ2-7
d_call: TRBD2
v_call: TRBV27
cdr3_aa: CASSLVGTSGAYEQYF
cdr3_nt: TGTGCCAGCAGTCTCGTCGGGACTAGCGGGGCCTACGAGCAGTACTTC

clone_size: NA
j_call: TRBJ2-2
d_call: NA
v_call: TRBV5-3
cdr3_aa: CAKAEGPPRRGELFF
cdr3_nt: TGTGCCAAAGCCGAGGGCCCCCCGCGCAGGGGGGAGCTGTTTTTT

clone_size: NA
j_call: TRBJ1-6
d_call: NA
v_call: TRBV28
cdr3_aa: CASRSSEGRSNSPLHF
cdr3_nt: TGTGCCAGCAGGAGTAGCGAGGGCAGGAGTAATTCACCCCTCCACTTT

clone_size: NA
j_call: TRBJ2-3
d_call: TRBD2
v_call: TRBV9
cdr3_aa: CASSVVAGGTDTQYF
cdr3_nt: TGTGCCAGCAGCGTAGTTGCGGGGGGCACAGATACGCAGTATTTT

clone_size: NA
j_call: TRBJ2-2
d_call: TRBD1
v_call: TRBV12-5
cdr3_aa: CASGFPDRDTGELFF
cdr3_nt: TGTGCTAGTGGTTTCCCCGACAGGGACACCGGGGAGCTGTTTTTT

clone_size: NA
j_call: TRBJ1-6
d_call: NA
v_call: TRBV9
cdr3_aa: CASSVEAGPLHF
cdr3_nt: TGTGCCAGCAGCGTAGAGGCGGGTCCCCTCCACTTT

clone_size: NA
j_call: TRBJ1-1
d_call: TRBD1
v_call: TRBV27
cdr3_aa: CASSLRKTGDRGLRTEAFF
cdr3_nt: TGTGCCAGCAGTTTACGCAAAACGGGGGACAGGGGGTTACGGACTGAAGCTTTCTTT

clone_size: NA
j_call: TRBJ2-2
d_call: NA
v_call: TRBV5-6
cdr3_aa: CASSISNTGELFF
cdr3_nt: TGTGCCAGCAGCATATCGAACACCGGGGAGCTGTTTTTT

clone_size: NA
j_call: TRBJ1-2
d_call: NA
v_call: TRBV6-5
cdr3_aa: CASSYSGQGSAGYTF
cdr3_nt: TGTGCCAGCAGTTACTCGGGGCAGGGCTCGGCTGGCTACACCTTC

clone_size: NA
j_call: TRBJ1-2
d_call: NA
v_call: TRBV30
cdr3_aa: CAWRDAGGANYGYTF
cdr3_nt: TGTGCCTGGAGGGACGCGGGGGGAGCTAACTATGGCTACACCTTC

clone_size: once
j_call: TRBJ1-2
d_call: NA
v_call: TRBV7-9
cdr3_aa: CASSSSKTAYGYTF
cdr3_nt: TGTGCCAGCAGCTCATCTAAGACAGCTTATGGCTACACCTTC

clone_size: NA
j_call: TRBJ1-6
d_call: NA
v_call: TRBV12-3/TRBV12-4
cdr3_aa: CASSTEGSPLHF
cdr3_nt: TGTGCCAGCTCAACGGAGGGTTCACCCCTCCACTTT

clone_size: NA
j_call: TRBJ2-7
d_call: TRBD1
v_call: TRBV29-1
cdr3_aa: CSVGPGQGIQRPYEQYF
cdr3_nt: TGCAGCGTAGGTCCGGGACAGGGGATTCAACGCCCTTACGAGCAGTACTTC

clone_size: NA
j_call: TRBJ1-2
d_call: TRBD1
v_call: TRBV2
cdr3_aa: CASSLDRASYGYTF
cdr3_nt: TGTGCCAGCAGCTTGGACAGGGCGTCTTATGGCTACACCTTC

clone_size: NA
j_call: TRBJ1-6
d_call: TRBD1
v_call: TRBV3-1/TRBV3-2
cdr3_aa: CASSPGTVNSPLHF
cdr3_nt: TGTGCCAGCAGCCCCGGGACAGTAAATTCACCCCTCCACTTT

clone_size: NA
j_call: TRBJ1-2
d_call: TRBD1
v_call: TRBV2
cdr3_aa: CASNLGTGVTYGYTF
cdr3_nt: TGTGCCAGCAACCTCGGGACAGGGGTTACCTATGGCTACACCTTC

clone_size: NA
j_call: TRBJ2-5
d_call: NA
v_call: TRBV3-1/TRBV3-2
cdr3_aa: CASSPGRRQGGTQYF
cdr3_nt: TGTGCCAGCAGCCCAGGTCGAAGGCAGGGGGGGACCCAGTACTTC

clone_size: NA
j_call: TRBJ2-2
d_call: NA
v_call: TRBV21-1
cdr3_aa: CASSGLRGGENTGELFF
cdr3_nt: TGTGCCAGCAGCGGATTGCGAGGGGGCGAGAACACCGGGGAGCTGTTTTTT

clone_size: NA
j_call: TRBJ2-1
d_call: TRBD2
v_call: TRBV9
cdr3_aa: CASSVWTSGSNEQFF
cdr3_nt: TGTGCCAGCAGCGTTTGGACTAGCGGGAGCAATGAGCAGTTCTTC

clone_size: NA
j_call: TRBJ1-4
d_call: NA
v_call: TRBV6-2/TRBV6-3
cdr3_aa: CASSYLGAGGDEKLFF
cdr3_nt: TGTGCCAGCAGTTACCTCGGGGCGGGAGGGGATGAAAAACTGTTTTTT

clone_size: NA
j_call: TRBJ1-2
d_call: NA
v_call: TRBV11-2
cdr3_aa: CASSLRAGEYGYTF
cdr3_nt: TGTGCCAGCAGCTTAAGGGCAGGGGAGTATGGCTACACCTTC

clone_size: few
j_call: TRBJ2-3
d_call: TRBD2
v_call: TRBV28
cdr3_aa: CASSLRLAGAADTQYF
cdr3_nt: TGTGCCAGCAGTCTACGACTAGCGGGAGCGGCAGATACGCAGTATTTT

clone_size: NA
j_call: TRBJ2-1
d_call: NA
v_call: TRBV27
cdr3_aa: CASTDSPYNEQFF
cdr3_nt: TGTGCCAGCACTGACAGTCCCTACAATGAGCAGTTCTTC

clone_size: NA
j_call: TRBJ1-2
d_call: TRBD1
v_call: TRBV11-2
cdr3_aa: CASSTDRGAGYGYTF
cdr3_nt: TGTGCCAGCAGCACAGACAGGGGAGCGGGCTATGGCTACACCTTC

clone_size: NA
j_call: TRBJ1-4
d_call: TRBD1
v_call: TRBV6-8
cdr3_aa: CASSYKGQGSDTNEKLFF
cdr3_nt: TGTGCCAGCAGTTATAAGGGACAGGGGTCAGACACTAATGAAAAACTGTTTTTT

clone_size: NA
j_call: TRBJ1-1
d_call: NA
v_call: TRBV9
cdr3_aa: CASSVGPEGGAFF
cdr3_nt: TGTGCCAGCAGCGTAGGGCCGGAAGGGGGAGCTTTCTTT

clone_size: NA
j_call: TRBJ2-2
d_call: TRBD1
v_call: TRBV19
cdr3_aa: CASSIGQGFAGELFF
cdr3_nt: TGTGCCAGTAGTATAGGACAGGGTTTCGCCGGGGAGCTGTTTTTT

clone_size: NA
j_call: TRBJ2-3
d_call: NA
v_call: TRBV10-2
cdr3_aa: CASSDGAAKYTDTQYF
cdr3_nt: TGCGCCAGCAGTGACGGAGCGGCAAAATACACAGATACGCAGTATTTT

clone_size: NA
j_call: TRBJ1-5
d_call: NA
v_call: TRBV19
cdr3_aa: CASSGGGDQPQHF
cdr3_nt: TGTGCCAGTAGTGGAGGGGGGGATCAGCCCCAGCATTTT

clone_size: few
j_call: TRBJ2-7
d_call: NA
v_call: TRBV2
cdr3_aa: CASIQGYEQYF
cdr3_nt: TGTGCCAGCATCCAGGGCTACGAGCAGTACTTC

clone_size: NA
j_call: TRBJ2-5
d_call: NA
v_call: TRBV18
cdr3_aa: CASGRTAQETQYF
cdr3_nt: TGTGCCAGCGGAAGGACAGCCCAAGAGACCCAGTACTTC

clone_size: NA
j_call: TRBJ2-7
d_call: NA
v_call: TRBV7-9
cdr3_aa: CASSQGSGTNAYF
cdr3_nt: TGTGCCAGCAGCCAGGGGTCCGGGACAAATGCGTACTTC

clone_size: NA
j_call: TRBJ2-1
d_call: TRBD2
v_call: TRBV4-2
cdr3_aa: CASSQDPGGPNEQFF
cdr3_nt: TGTGCCAGCAGCCAAGATCCGGGGGGGCCCAATGAGCAGTTCTTC

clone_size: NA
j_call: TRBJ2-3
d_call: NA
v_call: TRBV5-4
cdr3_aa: CASSKDNSDTQYF
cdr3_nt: TGTGCCAGCAGCAAGGACAACTCGGATACGCAGTATTTT

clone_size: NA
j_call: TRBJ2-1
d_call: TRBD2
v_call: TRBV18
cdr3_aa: CASSPLSGGAGEQFF
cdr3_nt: TGTGCCAGCTCGCCCCTTAGCGGGGGGGCAGGTGAGCAGTTCTTC

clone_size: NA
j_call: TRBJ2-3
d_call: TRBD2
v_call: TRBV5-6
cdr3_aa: CASSLIAGGTDTQYF
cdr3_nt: TGTGCCAGCAGCTTGATAGCGGGAGGCACAGATACGCAGTATTTT

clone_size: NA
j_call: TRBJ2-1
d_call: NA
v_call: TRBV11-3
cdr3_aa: CASSLDPGDNEQFF
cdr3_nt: TGTGCCAGCAGCTTAGACCCGGGGGACAATGAGCAGTTCTTC

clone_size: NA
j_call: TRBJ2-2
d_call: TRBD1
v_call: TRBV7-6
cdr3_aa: CASSLDRSGELFF
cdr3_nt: TGTGCCAGCAGCTTGGACAGGTCCGGGGAGCTGTTTTTT

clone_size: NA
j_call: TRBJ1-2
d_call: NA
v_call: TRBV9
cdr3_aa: CASSVGAGLTYGYTF
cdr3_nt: TGTGCCAGCAGCGTAGGGGCGGGGCTCACCTATGGCTACACCTTC

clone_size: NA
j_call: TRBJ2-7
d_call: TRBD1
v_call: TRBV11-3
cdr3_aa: CASSLDGDRGFVPYEQYF
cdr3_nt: TGTGCCAGCAGCTTAGATGGAGACAGGGGTTTTGTCCCCTACGAGCAGTACTTC

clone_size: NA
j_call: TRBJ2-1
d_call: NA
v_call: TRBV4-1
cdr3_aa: CASSQVTVGEQFF
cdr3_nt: TGCGCCAGCAGCCAAGTGACAGTAGGTGAGCAGTTCTTC